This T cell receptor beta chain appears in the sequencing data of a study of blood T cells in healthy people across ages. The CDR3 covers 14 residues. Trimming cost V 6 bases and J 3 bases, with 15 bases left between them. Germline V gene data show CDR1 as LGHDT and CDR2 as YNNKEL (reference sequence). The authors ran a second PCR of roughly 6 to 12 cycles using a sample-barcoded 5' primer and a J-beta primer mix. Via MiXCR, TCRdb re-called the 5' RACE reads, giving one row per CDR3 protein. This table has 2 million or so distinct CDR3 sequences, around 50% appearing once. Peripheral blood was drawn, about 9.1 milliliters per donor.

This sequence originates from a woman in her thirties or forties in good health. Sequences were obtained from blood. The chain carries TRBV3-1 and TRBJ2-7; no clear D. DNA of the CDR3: TGTGCCAGCAGTTCCCCAGGTACCTACTACGAGCAGTACTTC. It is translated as CASSSPGTYYEQYF.